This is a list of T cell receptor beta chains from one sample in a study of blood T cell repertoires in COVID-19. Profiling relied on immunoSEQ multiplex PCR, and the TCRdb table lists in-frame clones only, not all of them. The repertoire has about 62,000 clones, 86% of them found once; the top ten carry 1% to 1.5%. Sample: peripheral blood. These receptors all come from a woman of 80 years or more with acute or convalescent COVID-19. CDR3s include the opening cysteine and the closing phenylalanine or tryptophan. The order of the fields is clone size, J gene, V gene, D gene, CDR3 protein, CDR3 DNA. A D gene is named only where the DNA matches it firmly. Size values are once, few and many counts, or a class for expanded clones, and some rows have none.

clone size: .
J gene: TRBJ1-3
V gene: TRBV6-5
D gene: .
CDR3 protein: CASSPSRSGNTIYF
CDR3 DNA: TGTGCCAGCAGCCCATCCCGAAGCGGAAACACCATATATTTT

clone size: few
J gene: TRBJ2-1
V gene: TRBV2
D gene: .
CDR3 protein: CASGGTDSYNEQFF
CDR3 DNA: TGTGCCAGCGGAGGGACGGACTCCTACAATGAGCAGTTCTTC

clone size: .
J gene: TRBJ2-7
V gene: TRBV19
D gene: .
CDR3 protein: CASSIMDSLYEQYF
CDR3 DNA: TGTGCCAGTAGTATAATGGACAGCCTCTACGAGCAGTACTTC

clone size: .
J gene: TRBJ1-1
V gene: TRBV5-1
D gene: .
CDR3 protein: CASSSAGGVTEAFF
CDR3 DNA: TGCGCCAGCAGCTCCGCGGGTGGGGTGACTGAAGCTTTCTTT

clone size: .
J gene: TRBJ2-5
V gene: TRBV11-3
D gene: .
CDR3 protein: CASSHIAERVRETQYF
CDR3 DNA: TGTGCCAGCAGCCACATAGCGGAGAGGGTTCGGGAGACCCAGTACTTC

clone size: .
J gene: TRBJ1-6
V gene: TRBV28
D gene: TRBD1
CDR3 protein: CASSIAPDRGFSYNSPLHF
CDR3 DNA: TGTGCCAGCAGTATCGCTCCGGACAGGGGGTTTTCCTATAATTCACCCCTCCACTTT

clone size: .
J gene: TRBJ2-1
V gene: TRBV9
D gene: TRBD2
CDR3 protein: CASSSTSDSYNEQFF
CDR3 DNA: TGTGCCAGCAGCTCGACTAGCGACTCCTACAATGAGCAGTTCTTC

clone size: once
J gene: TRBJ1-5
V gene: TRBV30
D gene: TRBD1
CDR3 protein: CAWSFGQGVSNQPQHF
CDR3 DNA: TGTGCCTGGAGTTTTGGACAGGGGGTCAGCAATCAGCCCCAGCATTTT

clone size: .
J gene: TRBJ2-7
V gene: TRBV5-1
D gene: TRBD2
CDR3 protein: CASSLAGGPEDEQYF
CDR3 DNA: TGCGCCAGCAGCTTAGCGGGGGGGCCAGAGGACGAGCAGTACTTC

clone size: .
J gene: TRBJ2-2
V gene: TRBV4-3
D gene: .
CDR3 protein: CASSQVLSFTGELFF
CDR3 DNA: TGCGCCAGCAGCCAAGTCTTGTCGTTCACCGGGGAGCTGTTTTTT

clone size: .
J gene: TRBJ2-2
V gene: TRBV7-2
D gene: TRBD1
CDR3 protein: CASSLAGGTGATGELFF
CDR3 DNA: TGTGCCAGCAGCTTAGCCGGTGGGACAGGGGCCACCGGGGAGCTGTTTTTT

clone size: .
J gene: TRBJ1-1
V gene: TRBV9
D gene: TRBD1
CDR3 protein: CASSVGNPGGNTEAFF
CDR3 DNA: TGTGCCAGCAGCGTAGGGAACCCAGGGGGGAACACTGAAGCTTTCTTT

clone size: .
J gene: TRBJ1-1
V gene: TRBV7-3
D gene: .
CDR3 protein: CASSLNRVENTEAFF
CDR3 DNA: TGTGCCAGCAGCTTAAACAGGGTGGAGAACACTGAAGCTTTCTTT

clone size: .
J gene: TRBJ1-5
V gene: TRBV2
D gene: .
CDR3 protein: CASSGRSNQPQHF
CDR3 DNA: TGTGCCAGCAGTGGTCGTAGCAATCAGCCCCAGCATTTT

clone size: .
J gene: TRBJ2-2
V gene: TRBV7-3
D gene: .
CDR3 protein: CASSLLGVRTGELFF
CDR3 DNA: TGTGCCAGCAGCTTATTGGGAGTGAGAACCGGGGAGCTGTTTTTT

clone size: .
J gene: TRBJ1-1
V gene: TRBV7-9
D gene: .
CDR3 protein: CASSFSGAEAFF
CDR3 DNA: TGTGCCAGCAGCTTTAGCGGGGCGGAAGCTTTCTTT

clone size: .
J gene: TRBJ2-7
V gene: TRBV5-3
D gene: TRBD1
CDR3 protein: CARSLKQGDRDHEQYF
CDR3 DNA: TGTGCCAGAAGCTTGAAGCAGGGGGACAGGGACCACGAGCAGTACTTC

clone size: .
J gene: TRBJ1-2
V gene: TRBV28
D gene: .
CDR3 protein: CASRPQGWSSGYTF
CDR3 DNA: TGTGCCAGCAGGCCACAGGGTTGGTCGTCTGGCTACACCTTC

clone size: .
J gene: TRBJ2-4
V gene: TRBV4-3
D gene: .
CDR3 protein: CASSQGPQNIQYF
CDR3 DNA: TGCGCCAGCAGCCAAGGGCCTCAAAATATTCAGTACTTC

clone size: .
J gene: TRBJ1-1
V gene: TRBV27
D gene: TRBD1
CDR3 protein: CASSSAGGNTEAFF
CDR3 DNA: TGTGCCAGCAGTTCAGCAGGGGGGAACACTGAAGCTTTCTTT

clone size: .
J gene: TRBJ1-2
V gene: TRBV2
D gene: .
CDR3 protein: CASRDLLYGYTF
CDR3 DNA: TGTGCCAGCCGGGACTTGCTCTATGGCTACACCTTC

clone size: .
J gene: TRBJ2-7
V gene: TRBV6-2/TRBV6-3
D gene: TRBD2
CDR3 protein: CASSYFPLAGEPGEQYF
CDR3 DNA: TGTGCCAGCAGTTACTTCCCACTGGCGGGGGAGCCGGGCGAGCAGTACTTC

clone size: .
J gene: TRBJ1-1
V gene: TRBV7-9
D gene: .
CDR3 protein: CASSQPGAFF
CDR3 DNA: TGTGCCAGCAGCCAACCAGGAGCTTTCTTT

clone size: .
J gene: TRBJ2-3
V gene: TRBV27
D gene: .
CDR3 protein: CASGRRSDTQYF
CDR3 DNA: TGTGCTAGCGGAAGGAGGTCAGATACGCAGTATTTT

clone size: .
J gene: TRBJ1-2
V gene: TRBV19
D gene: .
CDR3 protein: CATKEAQGNGYTF
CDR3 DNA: TGTGCCACCAAGGAGGCCCAAGGGAATGGCTACACCTTC

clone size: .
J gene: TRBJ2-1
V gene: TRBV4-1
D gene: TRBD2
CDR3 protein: CASSHPRGRATSSYNEQFF
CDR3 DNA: TGCGCCAGCAGCCATCCTCGCGGGAGGGCCACGAGCTCCTACAATGAGCAGTTCTTC

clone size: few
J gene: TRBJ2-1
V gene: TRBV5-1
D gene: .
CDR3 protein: CASSEGPEQFF
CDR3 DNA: TGCGCCAGCAGCGAGGGTCCTGAGCAGTTCTTC

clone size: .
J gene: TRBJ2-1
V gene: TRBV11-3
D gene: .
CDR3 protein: CASSFTFSGNEQFF
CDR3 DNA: TGTGCCAGCAGCTTTACATTTAGCGGCAATGAGCAGTTCTTC

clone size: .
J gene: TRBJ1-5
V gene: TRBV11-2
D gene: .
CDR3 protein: CASSFGGSSNQPQHF
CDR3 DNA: TGTGCCAGCAGCTTTGGGGGCAGCAGCAATCAGCCCCAGCATTTT

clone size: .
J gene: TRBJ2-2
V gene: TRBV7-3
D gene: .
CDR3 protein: CASSEQPNTGELFF
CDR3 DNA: TGTGCCAGCAGCGAACAGCCGAACACCGGGGAGCTGTTTTTT

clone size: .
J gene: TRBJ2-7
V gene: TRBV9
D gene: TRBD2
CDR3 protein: CASSGGLAGLYEQYF
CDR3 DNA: TGTGCCAGCAGCGGGGGACTAGCGGGGTTGTACGAGCAGTACTTC

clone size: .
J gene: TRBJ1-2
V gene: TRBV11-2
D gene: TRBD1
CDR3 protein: CASSLAGQGTYGYTF
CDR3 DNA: TGTGCCAGCAGCTTAGCTGGACAGGGGACCTATGGCTACACCTTC

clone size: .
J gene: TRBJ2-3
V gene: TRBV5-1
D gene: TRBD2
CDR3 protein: CASTEIAGGADTQYF
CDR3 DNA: TGCGCCAGCACCGAGATAGCGGGAGGGGCAGATACGCAGTATTTT

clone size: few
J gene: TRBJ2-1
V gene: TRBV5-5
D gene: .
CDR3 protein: CASSLAPGEHNEQFF
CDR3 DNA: TGTGCCAGCAGCTTGGCCCCGGGGGAACACAATGAGCAGTTCTTC

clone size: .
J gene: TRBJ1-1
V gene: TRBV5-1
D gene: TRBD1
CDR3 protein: CASSTGQGGTEAFF
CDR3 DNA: TGCGCCAGCAGCACCGGACAGGGGGGCACTGAAGCTTTCTTT

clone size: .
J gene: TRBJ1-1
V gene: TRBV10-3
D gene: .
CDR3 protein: CAISEGGEAFF
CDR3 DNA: TGTGCCATCAGTGAGGGGGGGGAAGCTTTCTTT

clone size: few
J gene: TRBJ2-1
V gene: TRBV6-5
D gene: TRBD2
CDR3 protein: CATQTSGRYNEQFF
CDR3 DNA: TGTGCCACCCAGACTAGCGGGAGGTACAATGAGCAGTTCTTC

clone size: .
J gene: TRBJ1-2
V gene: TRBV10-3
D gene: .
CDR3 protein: CAISGGAANYGYTF
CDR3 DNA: TGTGCCATCAGTGGCGGGGCTGCTAACTATGGCTACACCTTC

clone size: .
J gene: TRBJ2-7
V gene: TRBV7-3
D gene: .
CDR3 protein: CASSSVSDGALPREQYF
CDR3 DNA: TGTGCCAGCAGCAGTGTGTCCGATGGGGCGTTGCCGAGGGAGCAGTACTTC

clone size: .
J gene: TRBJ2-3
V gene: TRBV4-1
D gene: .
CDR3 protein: CASRGHVTDTQYF
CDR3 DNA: TGCGCCAGCCGTGGACATGTCACAGATACGCAGTATTTT

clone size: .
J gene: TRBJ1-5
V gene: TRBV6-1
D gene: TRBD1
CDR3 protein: CASSETGTGVDSQPQHF
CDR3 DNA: TGTGCCAGCAGTGAAACCGGGACAGGGGTTGATAGTCAGCCCCAGCATTTT

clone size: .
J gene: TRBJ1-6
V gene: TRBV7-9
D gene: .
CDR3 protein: CASSLGTGDNSPLHF
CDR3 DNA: TGTGCCAGCAGCTTAGGTACGGGGGACAATTCACCCCTCCACTTT

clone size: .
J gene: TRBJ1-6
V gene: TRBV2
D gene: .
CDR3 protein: CASKLRQDTPLHF
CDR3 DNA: TGTGCCAGCAAACTTCGACAGGATACCCCCCTCCACTTT

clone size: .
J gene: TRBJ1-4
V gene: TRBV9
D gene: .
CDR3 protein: CASSVEGQMSEKLFF
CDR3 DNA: TGTGCCAGCAGCGTAGAGGGACAAATGTCTGAAAAACTGTTTTTT

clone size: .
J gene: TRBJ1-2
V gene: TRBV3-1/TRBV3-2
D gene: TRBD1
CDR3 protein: CASSRGRGYGYTF
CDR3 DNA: TGTGCCAGCAGCAGGGGGCGCGGCTATGGCTACACCTTC

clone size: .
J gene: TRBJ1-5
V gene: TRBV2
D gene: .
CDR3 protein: CASSEQRPQPQHF
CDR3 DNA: TGTGCCAGCAGTGAACAGCGTCCTCAGCCCCAGCATTTT

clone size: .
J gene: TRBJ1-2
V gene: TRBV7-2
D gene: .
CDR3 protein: CASSLEGQGYGYTF
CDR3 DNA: TGTGCCAGCAGCTTAGAAGGACAAGGCTATGGCTACACCTTC

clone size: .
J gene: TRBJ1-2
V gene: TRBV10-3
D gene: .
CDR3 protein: CAISDQGANYGYTF
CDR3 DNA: TGTGCCATCAGTGATCAGGGTGCTAACTATGGCTACACCTTC

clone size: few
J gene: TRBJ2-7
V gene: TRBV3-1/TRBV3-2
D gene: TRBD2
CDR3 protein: CASSPGLGTYEQYF
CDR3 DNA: TGTGCCAGCAGCCCCGGACTAGGAACCTACGAGCAGTACTTC

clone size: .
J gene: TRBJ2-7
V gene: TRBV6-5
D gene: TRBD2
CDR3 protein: CASSYPGLADYEQYF
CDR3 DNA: TGTGCCAGCAGTTACCCCGGGCTAGCGGACTACGAGCAGTACTTC

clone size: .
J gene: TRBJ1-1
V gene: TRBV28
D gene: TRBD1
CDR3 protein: CAIHGQGARSNTEAFF
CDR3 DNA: TGTGCCATCCACGGACAGGGGGCGAGGAGTAACACTGAAGCTTTCTTT

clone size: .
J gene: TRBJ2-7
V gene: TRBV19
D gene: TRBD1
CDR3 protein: CAREDRTYEQYF
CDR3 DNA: TGTGCCAGAGAGGACAGGACCTACGAGCAGTACTTC